This entry lists 17 T cell receptor beta chains sequenced from one sample in a study of T cell changes during pregnancy in multiple sclerosis. Generated by immunoSEQ multiplex PCR, the TCRdb table keeps only in-frame clones and is missing some. The sample records about 48,000 clones, roughly 94% being singletons. Material: CD4+ T cells from peripheral blood mononuclear cells, obtained in the first trimester of pregnancy. These receptors all come from a female donor with multiple sclerosis, enrolled in a pregnancy study.

This clone was detected once. The chain links TRBV19 to TRBJ1-2; weak D call: TRBD1 (6 bases). The CDR3 spans 19 residues. Trimming cost V 5 bases and J 5 bases, with 30 bases left between them. CDR1 is LNHDA and CDR2 is SQIVND in the germline V gene (reference sequence). DNA for the CDR3: TGTGCCAGTAGTTTGAGCGGCGGCGGTTGGGGGCGCGAAAGGTATGGCTACACCTTC. It codes for CASSLSGGGWGRERYGYTF. The full variable domain, completed using reference TRBV19 and TRBJ1-2, is DGGITQSPKYLFRKEGQNVTLSCEQNLNHDAMYWYRQDPGQGLRLIYYSQIVNDFQKGDIAEGYSVSREKKESFPLTVTSAQKNPTAFYLCASSLSGGGWGRERYGYTFGSGTRLTVV.

The chain employs TRBV6-1 and TRBJ2-3; TRBD2 might be the D (5 bases). Trimming took 3 bases from V and 4 from J, leaving 14 bases between them. In germline, CDR1 is MNHNS, CDR2 SASEGT. This CDR3 has 15 residues. The CDR3: CASSDVIAGADTQYF. CDR3 in DNA: TGTGCCAGCAGTGACGTGATTGCCGGGGCAGATACGCAGTATTTT.

The count of this clone is one. The V gene is TRBV5-1, the J gene TRBJ1-2; D is undetermined. Trimming removed 4 bases at V and 0 bases at J, with 10 bases between. Per germline, CDR1 SGHRS and CDR2 YFSETQ. The CDR3 totals 14 residues. The CDR3: CASSLDTTNYGYTF. The CDR3 DNA sequence: TGCGCCAGCAGCCTTGACACGACTAACTATGGCTACACCTTC.

V usage is TRBV2 and J usage is TRBJ1-2; TRBD1 is a possible D gene (6 bases). The V and J ends lost 9 bases and 8 bases respectively, with 13 bases between them. Germline V gene sequence: CDR1 SNHLY, CDR2 FYNNEI. The CDR3 is 11 amino acids. The CDR3 sequence is CASGGVNGYTF. The CDR3 coding sequence is TGTGCCAGTGGGGGCGTAAACGGCTACACCTTC.

The CDR3 DNA is TGCAGTGCTAGAGTAGCAGATACGCAGTATTTT. Translation: CSARVADTQYF. This chain connects TRBV20-1 to TRBJ2-3; D uncertain. The CDR3 loop spans 11 amino acids. Germline V gives CDR1 DFQATT, CDR2 SNEGSKA (reference sequence). The V gene lost 1 base and the J gene lost 4 bases, with 3 bases spanning the gap.

This chain links TRBV7-2 with TRBJ1-6, with TRBD1 matching 9 bases. The germline V gene has CDR1 SGHTA and CDR2 FQGNSA. This CDR3 region has 14 residues. With V trimmed by 4 bases and J by 7 bases, 2 bases remained unmatched. The CDR3 region is CASSWGQGNSPLHF. CDR3 bases: TGTGCCAGCAGCTGGGGACAGGGAAATTCACCCCTCCACTTT.

This rearrangement joins TRBV7-2 to TRBJ2-1, with 7 nucleotides matching TRBD2. This CDR3 spans 14 amino acids. The V gene end was trimmed by 9 bases and the J gene end by 8 bases; junction bases not matched to a gene: 13. Per germline, CDR1 SGHTA and CDR2 FQGNSA. As DNA, the CDR3 is TGTGCCAGGACGCGATCGGGGGGATACTATGAGCAGTTCTTC. As protein: CARTRSGGYYEQFF.

The V and J genes are TRBV5-1 and TRBJ2-6; 8 bases are a match to TRBD2. CDR3 length: 17 residues. J gave up 0 bases and V 3 bases, and 5 bases lay outside the gene matches. CDR1 and CDR2 (germline): SGHRS, YFSETQ. Here the CDR3 reads CASSSSGSPSGANVLTF. The DNA for the CDR3 is TGCGCCAGCAGCTCGAGCGGGAGTCCCTCTGGGGCCAACGTCCTGACTTTC. The complete variable domain, with remaining parts taken from reference TRBV5-1 and TRBJ2-6, reads KAGVTQTPRYLIKTRGQQVTLSCSPISGHRSVSWYQQTPGQGLQFLFEYFSETQRNKGNFPGRFSGRQFSNSRSEMNVSTLELGDSALYLCASSSSGSPSGANVLTFGAGSRLTVL.

This chain uses TRBV11-1 with TRBJ1-6; maybe TRBD1 (6 bases). CDR3 length: 15 residues. Germline loops: CDR1 SGHAT, CDR2 FQDESV (reference sequence). Trimming removed 5 bases from V and 5 bases from J, with 13 bases in between. CDR3 sequence (DNA): TGTGCCAGCAGCCCCGGACAGAACGATAATTCACCCCTCCACTTT. This gives the protein CASSPGQNDNSPLHF. The full variable domain, completed using reference TRBV11-1 and TRBJ1-6, is EAEVAQSPRYKITEKSQAVAFWCDPISGHATLYWYRQILGQGPELLVQFQDESVVDDSQLPKDRFSAERLKGVDSTLKIQPAELGDSAMYLCASSPGQNDNSPLHFGNGTRLTVT.

This clone was observed once. The chain links TRBV5-1 to TRBJ2-2, with a possible D match to TRBD1 (5 bases). The CDR3 is made up of 16 amino acids. Germline V gives CDR1 SGHRS, CDR2 YFSETQ. Trimming removed 2 bases at V and 0 bases at J, with 11 bases between. The CDR3 DNA reads TGCGCCAGCAGCTTTGCGTCAGGGCCGAACACCGGGGAGCTGTTTTTT. Amino acids: CASSFASGPNTGELFF.

This clone has only one observation. The V call is TRBV19, the J call TRBJ2-3; 7 bases agree with TRBD1. Germline V gives CDR1 LNHDA, CDR2 SQIVND (reference sequence). Losses at the gene ends were 6 bases for V and 0 bases for J; bases not matched to a gene: 0. This CDR3 spans 13 amino acids. DNA of the CDR3: TGTGCCAGTAGACAGGGGAGCACAGATACGCAGTATTTT. Residues: CASRQGSTDTQYF.

This rearrangement joins TRBV7-2 to TRBJ1-1; D unresolved. Between the trimmed V and J ends, which lost 5 bases and 6 bases, there was a span of 16 bases. The CDR3 is 14 residues long. Germline CDR1 SGHTA, CDR2 FQGNSA. CDR3 protein: CASSPTSGVAEAFF. CDR3 DNA sequence: TGTGCCAGCAGCCCGACCTCCGGGGTGGCTGAAGCTTTCTTT.

The chain is built from TRBV5-1 and TRBJ1-1; 9 bases map to TRBD1. This CDR3 spans 17 amino acids. With 0 bases clipped from V and 0 bases from J, the junction kept 6 bases outside the gene matches. Germline V gives CDR1 SGHRS, CDR2 YFSETQ. The CDR3 region is CASSLAGTGPMNTEAFF. In DNA, the CDR3 is TGCGCCAGCAGCTTGGCAGGGACAGGGCCCATGAACACTGAAGCTTTCTTT.

The chain uses TRBV19 and TRBJ2-7; possible D gene TRBD1, 5 bases. The CDR3 extends over 12 amino acids. Trimming cost V 4 bases and J 2 bases, with 6 bases left between them. The germline V gene has CDR1 LNHDA and CDR2 SQIVND (reference sequence). The CDR3 is CASSKGTYEQYF. The CDR3 nucleotides are TGTGCCAGTAGTAAGGGGACCTACGAGCAGTACTTC. Variable domain in full (rest from reference TRBV19 and TRBJ2-7): DGGITQSPKYLFRKEGQNVTLSCEQNLNHDAMYWYRQDPGQGLRLIYYSQIVNDFQKGDIAEGYSVSREKKESFPLTVTSAQKNPTAFYLCASSKGTYEQYFGPGTRLTVT.

V gene TRBV7-3 combines with J gene TRBJ2-3; 9 nucleotides line up with TRBD2. The CDR3 sequence is 18 residues long. J lost 3 bases, V lost 3 bases, and 13 bases had no gene match. Germline V lookup: CDR1 SGHTA, CDR2 FQGTGA. CDR3 sequence: CASSFETGTSRATDTQYF. The CDR3 DNA reads TGTGCCAGCAGCTTCGAAACCGGGACTAGCAGAGCTACAGATACGCAGTATTTT.

The chain carries TRBV30 and TRBJ2-7; D possibly corresponds to TRBD2 (6 bases). The CDR3 has 13 residues. The V end was cut by 8 bases, the J end by 8 bases, with 22 bases between. Germline CDR1 and CDR2: GTSNPN and SVGIG (reference sequence). CDR3 nucleotide sequence: TGTGCCGGGGCTCAGGGACTGGGGCTTAAGCAGTACTTC. Translating gives CAGAQGLGLKQYF.

The J gene is TRBJ2-1, the V gene TRBV7-9; D unclear. The germline CDR1 and CDR2 sequences are SEHNR and FQNEAQ (reference sequence). V was trimmed by 4 bases and J by 3 bases, leaving 4 bases between them. The CDR3 runs 12 residues. CDR3 in DNA: TGTGCCAGCAGCTCCAACTACAATGAGCAGTTCTTC. This codes for CASSSNYNEQFF.